Listed here are 27 T cell receptor beta chains from one sample, sequenced in a study of blood T cell repertoires in COVID-19. Produced via immunoSEQ multiplex PCR; TCRdb's table is partial and in-frame only. The sample has some 29,000 clones; roughly 84% are singletons. The sample consisted of peripheral blood. All receptors derive from a man older than 75 with active COVID-19.

The chain is built from TRBV3-1 (or the pseudogene TRBV3-2) and TRBJ1-1; the match to TRBD1 covers 10 bases. Trimming at V came to 4 bases and at J to 5 bases, leaving 10 bases not matched to a gene. From germline, CDR1 is LGHDT and CDR2 YNNKEL (reference sequence). The length of the CDR3 is 16 residues. CDR3 nucleotide sequence: TGTGCCAGCAGCCCGACAGGGGGCGCGGGGGGAACTGAAGCTTTCTTT. Translating gives CASSPTGGAGGTEAFF.

V usage is TRBV6-5 and J usage is TRBJ1-5; D unresolved. This CDR3 is built from 14 residues. Trimming took 5 bases from V and 4 from J, leaving 12 bases between them. The germline V gene encodes CDR1 MNHEY and CDR2 SVGAGI. For the CDR3, the DNA is TGTGCCAGCAGTCCCCAGGCGGGTAATCAGCCCCAGCATTTT. This translates into CASSPQAGNQPQHF.

The gene calls are TRBV6-1 and TRBJ2-2; 7 bases are a match to TRBD1. Germline CDR1 MNHNS, CDR2 SASEGT. Trimming removed 2 bases from V and 3 bases from J; junction bases left unmatched: 3. The CDR3 contains 15 residues. CDR3 sequence reads: CASSEPGQHTGELFF. The CDR3 coding sequence is TGTGCCAGCAGTGAACCGGGACAGCACACCGGGGAGCTGTTTTTT.

This clone was observed a single time. The rearrangement links TRBV30 to TRBJ1-6; the match to TRBD1 covers 7 bases. CDR1 and CDR2 from the germline V gene are GTSNPN and SVGIG (reference sequence). The CDR3 runs to 13 residues. Trimming at V came to 7 bases and at J to 10 bases, leaving 10 bases not matched to a gene. CDR3 sequence: CAFSQGLGSPLHF. Here the CDR3 DNA reads TGTGCCTTTTCACAGGGGTTAGGATCACCCCTCCACTTT.

The rearrangement uses TRBV2 and TRBJ1-5; 8 nucleotides match TRBD1. CDR3 length equals 15 residues. With V trimmed by 6 bases and J by 4 bases, 8 bases remained unmatched. The germline gives CDR1 SNHLY, CDR2 FYNNEI. CDR3 DNA sequence: TGTGCCAGCAGCTTCGGGACAGGTCGAAATCAGCCCCAGCATTTT. It codes for CASSFGTGRNQPQHF.

The chain has TRBV30 and TRBJ2-3, with 9 bases fitting TRBD2. The CDR3 sequence is 15 residues long. J lost 5 bases, V lost 3 bases, and 9 bases had no gene match. CDR1 GTSNPN and CDR2 SVGIG come from the germline V gene (reference sequence). CDR3 region: CAWSVGLARGDTQYF. The CDR3 DNA reads TGTGCCTGGAGCGTGGGACTAGCTCGCGGAGATACGCAGTATTTT.

The chain combines TRBV10-3 with TRBJ2-7; the match to TRBD2 covers 13 bases. The V segment lost 2 bases and the J segment 1 base; nucleotides outside the gene matches: 14. The length of the CDR3 is 20 residues. Looked up from germline, CDR1 is ENHRY and CDR2 is SYGVKD. As DNA, the CDR3 is TGTGCCATCAGTGAGCAAAAAGGGACTAGCGGGGCGGCGGGATCCTACGAGCAGTACTTC. It translates to CAISEQKGTSGAAGSYEQYF.

This clone was picked up a small number of times. This chain uses TRBV6-5 with TRBJ1-1; D gene uncertain. The CDR3 covers 15 residues. V gave up 4 bases and J gave up 0 bases, with 12 bases separating them. CDR1 and CDR2 (germline): MNHEY, SVGAGI. CDR3 protein: CASSSTMRVNTEAFF. In DNA, the CDR3 is TGTGCCAGCAGTTCTACAATGAGGGTGAACACTGAAGCTTTCTTT.

This chain uses TRBV7-9 with TRBJ2-3; 7 bases are shared with TRBD1. There are 16 residues in the CDR3. Losses at the gene ends were 5 bases for V and 2 bases for J; bases not matched to a gene: 10. From germline, CDR1 is SEHNR and CDR2 FQNEAQ (reference sequence). The CDR3 sequence: CASSPSPDRTTDTQYF. The CDR3 nucleotides read TGTGCCAGCAGCCCGAGCCCGGACAGGACCACAGATACGCAGTATTTT.

The CDR3, as DNA: TGTGCCAGCAGTGAATCCCTCGACAGGCTCAACACTGAAGCTTTCTTT. This sequence encodes CASSESLDRLNTEAFF. This chain joins TRBV6-1 and TRBJ1-1, with D tentatively TRBD1 (6 bases). This CDR3 spans 16 amino acids. The germline gives CDR1 MNHNS, CDR2 SASEGT. Trimming left V 2 bases short and J 2 bases short, with 15 bases between.

V is TRBV19 and J is TRBJ1-2; the match to TRBD1 covers 7 bases. The trim removed 4 bases at V and 5 bases at J, leaving 10 bases unmatched. The V gene's germline CDR1 is LNHDA and CDR2 SQIVND (reference sequence). CDR3 size: 15 residues. The CDR3 here is CASSKDRAQGYGYTF. The CDR3 DNA reads TGTGCCAGTAGTAAAGACAGGGCCCAAGGGTATGGCTACACCTTC.

CDR3 sequence reads: CASSNRQPYEQYF. The CDR3 coding sequence is TGTGCCAGCAGTAACCGACAGCCCTACGAGCAGTACTTC. The chain combines TRBV2 with TRBJ2-7; D is possibly TRBD1 (5 bases). Germline V gives CDR1 SNHLY, CDR2 FYNNEI. V lost 5 bases to trimming and J lost 2 bases, with 10 bases between them. The CDR3 runs 13 residues.

The chain couples TRBV6-1 to TRBJ1-1, with D possibly being TRBD1 (5 bases). CDR3 length: 13 amino acids. Germline assignment: CDR1 MNHNS and CDR2 SASEGT. Between the trimmed V and J ends, which lost 6 bases and 4 bases, there was a span of 12 bases. The CDR3 loop reads CASSAAGGTEAFF. In nucleotides, the CDR3 is TGTGCCAGCAGCGCTGCGGGGGGCACTGAAGCTTTCTTT.

This chain joins TRBV7-9 and TRBJ1-2, with D perhaps matching TRBD1 (6 bases). The CDR3 extends over 17 amino acids. The germline CDR1 and CDR2 sequences are SEHNR and FQNEAQ (reference sequence). The V and J ends lost 5 bases and 2 bases respectively, with 21 bases between them. CDR3 in amino acids: CASSPQNPGHVNYGYTF. The CDR3 coding sequence is TGTGCCAGCAGCCCCCAAAACCCGGGACACGTAAACTATGGCTACACCTTC.

The chain couples TRBV3-1 (or the pseudogene TRBV3-2) to TRBJ2-7, with 7 bases aligning to TRBD2. The V and J ends lost 4 bases and 0 bases, in that order; junction bases with no gene match: 3. The CDR3 is 14 residues long. Per germline, CDR1 LGHDT and CDR2 YNNKEL (reference sequence). The CDR3 nucleotides read TGTGCCAGCAGCCCGCGGGGGAGCTCCTACGAGCAGTACTTC. Protein sequence: CASSPRGSSYEQYF.

The J gene is TRBJ2-2, the V gene TRBV19; no clear D gene. The length of the CDR3 is 13 residues. Germline V gives CDR1 LNHDA, CDR2 SQIVND (reference sequence). V lost 3 bases and J lost 7, with 9 bases in between. The CDR3 sequence: CASSIPSGGELFF. The CDR3 nucleotides are TGTGCCAGTAGTATTCCATCCGGCGGGGAGCTGTTTTTT.

The CDR3 DNA is TGTGCCAGCTCACCACCTCTAAGACAGTCCCAAGAGACCCAGTACTTC. It codes for CASSPPLRQSQETQYF. V and J are TRBV18 and TRBJ2-5; possibly TRBD1 for D (5 bases). The germline CDR1 and CDR2 sequences are KGHSH and LQKENI. Trimming shortened V by 0 bases and J by 1 base, and 12 bases separated the two germline ends. The CDR3 loop spans 16 amino acids.

This chain links TRBV5-6 with TRBJ2-7, with D possibly TRBD1 on 6 matching bases. CDR3 size: 12 residues. Trimming removed 3 bases at V and 5 bases at J, with 9 bases between. From germline, CDR1 is SGHDT and CDR2 YYEEEE. CDR3 DNA: TGTGCCAGCAGCTCAGGGGTCGACGAGCAGTACTTC. Its translation is CASSSGVDEQYF. The full variable domain, with the rest looked up from reference TRBV5-6 and TRBJ2-7, is DAGVTQSPTHLIKTRGQQVTLRCSPKSGHDTVSWYQQALGQGPQFIFQYYEEEERQRGNFPDRFSGHQFPNYSSELNVNALLLGDSALYLCASSSGVDEQYFGPGTRLTVT.

The sample holds a few counts of this clone. In DNA form, the CDR3 reads TGTGCCAGCAGCTTTGACAGGGGGCGCGTTGAAGCTTTCTTT. Protein product: CASSFDRGRVEAFF. The gene calls are TRBV7-2 and TRBJ1-1, with 10 bases identical to TRBD1. V trimming: 3 bases; J trimming: 7 bases; junction bases outside the gene matches: 5. Looked up from germline, CDR1 is SGHTA and CDR2 is FQGNSA. This CDR3 has 14 residues.

With respect to this clone: The identical CDR3 is also encoded by other nucleotide sequences in the sample. V and J are TRBV4-2 and TRBJ2-7, with 9 positions matching TRBD1. Germline values: CDR1 LGHNA, CDR2 YNFKEQ. CDR3 length: 15 residues. The V segment lost 5 bases and the J segment 6 bases; nucleotides outside the gene matches: 11. CDR3 in DNA: TGTGCCAGCAGCGGACGGACAGGGGTCTTTTTCGAGCAGTACTTC. Translating it yields CASSGRTGVFFEQYF.

This clone was counted once. J is TRBJ1-2 and V is TRBV5-1; D gene ambiguous. CDR3 length: 14 amino acids. Germline-derived CDR1 and CDR2 are SGHRS and YFSETQ. Trimming took 0 bases from V and 6 from J, leaving 12 bases between them. The CDR3 DNA sequence: TGCGCCAGCAGCTTGGGACTCCCCAGCGATGGCTACACCTTC. This codes for CASSLGLPSDGYTF.

The J gene is TRBJ1-1, the V gene TRBV15; 8 nucleotides line up with TRBD1. This CDR3 is 16 amino acids long. From germline, CDR1 is LNHNV and CDR2 YYDKDF (reference sequence). Germline trimming cut 5 bases from V and 0 bases from J; bases unmatched to any gene: 8. This CDR3 is CATSGGTGVMNTEAFF. The CDR3, as DNA: TGTGCCACCAGCGGAGGGACAGGAGTCATGAACACTGAAGCTTTCTTT. Full variable domain (missing parts from reference TRBV15 and TRBJ1-1): DAMVIQNPRYQVTQFGKPVTLSCSQTLNHNVMYWYQQKSSQAPKLLFHYYDKDFNNEADTPDNFQSRRPNTSFCFLDIRSPGLGDTAMYLCATSGGTGVMNTEAFFGQGTRLTVV.

This chain uses TRBV2 with TRBJ2-2; the match to TRBD1 covers 12 bases. CDR3 length: 15 amino acids. The trim removed 5 bases at V and 4 bases at J, leaving 2 bases unmatched. The germline gives CDR1 SNHLY, CDR2 FYNNEI. DNA for the CDR3: TGTGCCAGCAGTCCGGGACAGGGGGCCACCGGGGAGCTGTTTTTT. Residues: CASSPGQGATGELFF.

The V call is TRBV18, the J call TRBJ2-2, with TRBD2 matching 7 bases. Unmatched junction bases numbered 12, after V lost 3 bases and J lost 2 bases. From germline, CDR1 is KGHSH and CDR2 LQKENI. This CDR3 spans 18 amino acids. CDR3 protein: CASSPPFVGGGNTGELFF. For the CDR3, the DNA is TGTGCCAGCTCACCCCCCTTTGTAGGCGGGGGTAACACCGGGGAGCTGTTTTTT.

The chain is built from TRBV6-1 and TRBJ1-2, with TRBD1 matching 8 bases. V shed 3 bases and J 2 bases; nucleotides not matched to a gene: 14. Germline V gene data show CDR1 as MNHNS and CDR2 as SASEGT. The CDR3 is made up of 18 amino acids. The CDR3 DNA sequence: TGTGCCAGCAGTGATGTCCACACAGGGGGGACTTTCAACTATGGCTACACCTTC. It translates to CASSDVHTGGTFNYGYTF.

V and J are TRBV14 and TRBJ1-1, with D tentatively TRBD1 (5 bases). The CDR3 consists of 13 residues. Between the trimmed V and J ends, which lost 7 bases and 1 base, there was a span of 10 bases. CDR1 SGHDN and CDR2 FVKESK come from the germline V gene. CDR3 in DNA: TGTGCCAGCACGGCAGGGCAGAACACTGAAGCTTTCTTT. Translating gives CASTAGQNTEAFF.

The genes are TRBV6-5 and TRBJ2-5; 7 nucleotides agree with TRBD2. The CDR3 runs 14 residues. Trimming removed 6 bases from V and 5 bases from J; junction bases left unmatched: 9. Germline V CDR1 and CDR2: MNHEY, SVGAGI. The CDR3 nucleotides read TGTGCCAGCAGCCGCGGGGGTACGGGCGAGACCCAGTACTTC. This encodes CASSRGGTGETQYF.